The 10 T cell receptor beta chains reported below all come from one sample, sequenced in a study of cytomegalovirus exposure and HLA in healthy donors (dated by TCRdb to about 2017). The library relied on the immunoSEQ multiplex PCR assay. For the multiplex PCR, a mixture combining 60 forward primers for TCR Vbeta segments and 13 reverse primers for TCR Jbeta segments was used. The immuneACCESS repertoire file appears here via TCRdb, limited to in-frame rearrangements. These files lack a portion of the clones; in checked studies, under half of the deficit traces to unresolved V genes, and the cause of the others is not known. The sample profile shows 150,000 to 200,000 clones; over 80% of them were found once. The ten most abundant clones make up 6.3% of the sample. Material for sequencing was PBMCs. The receptors come from a man between 35 and 55 years old in good health and CMV-seropositive.

This clone was detected only once. The gene calls are TRBV7-9 and TRBJ2-5, with TRBD2 matching 10 bases. V lost 4 bases to trimming and J lost 2 bases; unmatched junction nucleotides: 4. Germline CDR1 reads SEHNR; CDR2 reads FQNEAQ (reference sequence). The CDR3 is 15 residues long. The CDR3: CASSSGLAIQETQYF. In nucleotides, the CDR3 is TGTGCCAGCAGCTCGGGACTAGCGATTCAAGAGACCCAGTACTTC.

The CDR3 here is CASRLQPSAYNEQFF. The CDR3 DNA follows: TGTGCCAGCAGGTTACAGCCTAGCGCCTACAATGAGCAGTTCTTC. The chain uses TRBV27 and TRBJ2-1; D perhaps matches TRBD2 (6 bases). The germline V and J ends were trimmed by 6 bases and 2 bases, with 14 bases remaining between them. The CDR3 has 15 amino acids. The V gene's germline CDR1 is MNHEY and CDR2 SMNVEV (reference sequence).

The J gene is TRBJ1-5, the V gene TRBV7-2, with D unresolved. V was pared by 4 bases and J by 6 bases, with 16 bases between. The length of the CDR3 is 15 residues. Germline V lookup: CDR1 SGHTA, CDR2 FQGNSA. This CDR3 reads CASSSMRGPGQPQHF. The CDR3 DNA sequence: TGTGCCAGCAGCTCCATGCGAGGGCCGGGTCAGCCCCAGCATTTT.

The chain links TRBV27 to TRBJ1-5; no reliable D call. Germline CDR1 is MNHEY and CDR2 is SMNVEV (reference sequence). V was shortened by 1 base and J by 5 bases, with 12 bases between the two germline ends. The CDR3 spans 15 residues. CDR3 protein: CASSLYGEVYQPQHF. Here the CDR3 DNA reads TGTGCCAGCAGTTTATACGGGGAGGTGTATCAGCCCCAGCATTTT.

In the case of this clone: One junction end does not reproduce the germline sequence, and a read error may be involved. Here the CDR3 reads CSSSSRQVNPQGYTF. CDR3 DNA: TGTTCCAGCAGCTCCAGGCAGGTCAATCCCCAGGGCTACACCTTC. V and J are TRBV7-9 and TRBJ1-2; D is ambiguous. CDR1 SEHNR and CDR2 FQNEAQ come from the germline V gene (reference sequence). The length of the CDR3 is 15 residues.

The genes are TRBV5-1 and TRBJ2-5; 8 nucleotides align to TRBD2. Trimming cost V 7 bases and J 5 bases; bases outside gene matches: 22. The CDR3 has 18 amino acids. Germline-derived CDR1 and CDR2 are SGHRS and YFSETQ. CDR3 nucleotides: TGCGCCAGCCACTCCACCGTGACCGGGGGGGGCGCGTGGGAGACCCAGTACTTC. It codes for CASHSTVTGGGAWETQYF. The full variable domain, completed using reference TRBV5-1 and TRBJ2-5, is KAGVTQTPRYLIKTRGQQVTLSCSPISGHRSVSWYQQTPGQGLQFLFEYFSETQRNKGNFPGRFSGRQFSNSRSEMNVSTLELGDSALYLCASHSTVTGGGAWETQYFGPGTRLLVL.

V usage is TRBV11-2 and J usage is TRBJ2-2; D remains ambiguous. This CDR3 contains 12 residues. Trimming cost V 1 base and J 7 bases, with 4 bases left between them. Germline CDR1 and CDR2: SGHAT and FQNNGV. In nucleotides, the CDR3 is TGTGCCAGCAGCTTAGGAGTCGGGGAGCTGTTTTTT. This gives the protein CASSLGVGELFF.

The chain has TRBV5-1 and TRBJ1-6; TRBD1 is a possible D gene (6 bases). The V end was cut by 1 base, the J end by 4 bases, with 15 bases between. Germline CDR1 reads SGHRS; CDR2 reads YFSETQ. This CDR3 spans 17 amino acids. CDR3 sequence reads: CASSLTGTGRYNSPLHF. The DNA for the CDR3 is TGCGCCAGCAGCTTGACAGGGACGGGCCGATATAATTCACCCCTCCACTTT.

This chain joins TRBV19 and TRBJ1-3; D uncertain. Germline assignment: CDR1 LNHDA and CDR2 SQIVND (reference sequence). Trimming pared 5 bases from V and 1 base from J, leaving 24 bases between. This CDR3 region has 19 residues. CDR3 amino acids: CASSQDLTTFSGSGNTIYF. The DNA for the CDR3 is TGTGCCAGTAGTCAGGACCTTACGACCTTCTCGGGATCTGGAAACACCATATATTTT.

This clone was counted between two and nine times. The chain carries TRBV7-6 and TRBJ2-5, with D tentatively TRBD1 (5 bases). From germline, CDR1 is SGHVS and CDR2 FNYEAQ. The CDR3 has 14 residues. V was clipped by 2 bases and J by 5 bases, with 12 bases between them. The CDR3 here is CASSLSRAGETQYF. The DNA of the CDR3 is TGTGCCAGCAGCTTATCCAGGGCTGGCGAGACCCAGTACTTC.